Listed below are T cell receptor beta chains from one sample, sequenced in a study of T-cell memory formation after mild COVID-19. MiXCR was run by TCRdb on the 5' RACE reads, yielding one entry per CDR3 protein. The sample contains roughly 610,000 distinct CDR3 sequences, 15% to 20% of which appear only once. Sequencing was carried out using PBMCs or a T cell subset sorted from them (not recorded which). The source is an adult woman who had mild COVID-19 (a few samples of this study predate the infection). Cell type and time point are not known. CDR3s include the opening cysteine and the closing phenylalanine or tryptophan. Each record gives: D gene, clone size, J gene, V gene, CDR3 DNA, CDR3 protein. D genes are given only for firm matches. Rows give clone size only sometimes, using once, few, many, or a class for an expanded clone.

.	few	TRBJ2-1	TRBV6-2/TRBV6-3	TGTGCCAGCAGTTACCCCGACCCCCGCGGGCAGTTCTTC	CASSYPDPRGQFF
TRBD2	few	TRBJ2-3	TRBV15	TGTGCCACCAGCAGAGATAGGACTAGCGGGGGACCAAGAGGGACAGATACGCAGTATTTT	CATSRDRTSGGPRGTDTQYF
TRBD1	.	TRBJ2-2	TRBV27	TGTGCCAGCAGGCCGGGACAGGGGAGTAGCGGGGAGCTGTTTTTT	CASRPGQGSSGELFF
.	few	TRBJ2-1	TRBV6-2/TRBV6-3	TGTGCCAGCAGCGATCCTCCTCATGAGCAGTTCTTC	CASSDPPHEQFF
.	few	TRBJ1-2	TRBV2	TGTGCCAGCAGACTACAGGGAGCGGATGGCTACACCTTC	CASRLQGADGYTF
.	once	TRBJ1-1	TRBV7-6	TGTGCCAGCAGCTTAGTGTGTAACACTGAAGCTTTCTTT	CASSLVCNTEAFF
.	.	TRBJ2-5	TRBV18	TGTGCCAGCTCTCTACTCCTGACAGGACAAGAGACCCAGTACTTC	CASSLLLTGQETQYF
.	.	TRBJ1-2	TRBV29-1	TGCAGCGTTGAACGGGGTTTCGGCGGCTACACCTTC	CSVERGFGGYTF
.	.	TRBJ1-2	TRBV6-6	TGTGCCAGCAGAACCAGGGAGGTGGACTATGGCTACACCTTC	CASRTREVDYGYTF
TRBD1	few	TRBJ1-5	TRBV18	TGTGCCAGCTCACCACGGGGACAGGGGGTAAATCAGCCCCAGCATTTT	CASSPRGQGVNQPQHF
.	few	TRBJ1-1	TRBV15	TGTGCCACCGCTGTGGGCACTGAAGCTTTCTTT	CATAVGTEAFF
TRBD2	few	TRBJ2-3	TRBV18	TGTGCCAGCTCACCACCGGTAACGGGGGGTGGTACAGATACGCAGTATTTT	CASSPPVTGGGTDTQYF
.	.	TRBJ2-7	TRBV20-1	TGCAGTGCTAGAGTAGGAGAGGGGCTCATCAGCTCCTACGAGCAGTACTTC	CSARVGEGLISSYEQYF
TRBD1	many	TRBJ2-7	TRBV20-1	TGCAGTGCTAGTAAGTCAGGGGGCAACTACGAGCAGTACTTC	CSASKSGGNYEQYF
TRBD2	.	TRBJ2-5	TRBV11-3	TGTGCCAGCAGCCACGGTTTGGGGCGGGAGGAGACCCAGTACTTC	CASSHGLGREETQYF
.	.	TRBJ2-3	TRBV3-1	TGTGCCAGCAGCCAAGATCGCCGGGGGCGTTCGGGCACAGATACGCAGTATTTT	CASSQDRRGRSGTDTQYF
.	.	TRBJ1-3	TRBV12-3/TRBV12-4	TGTGCCAGCAGCCCCATCGTTGGGGGAAACACCATATATTTT	CASSPIVGGNTIYF
TRBD1	.	TRBJ1-2	TRBV25-1	TGTGCCAGCAGTGGGAGGGACAGGAGTCTCTATGGCTACACCTTC	CASSGRDRSLYGYTF
.	.	TRBJ2-3	TRBV11-2	TGTGCCAGCAGCTCCTCGTCGGCGCGGGGTGAAAATACGCAGTATTTT	CASSSSSARGENTQYF
.	few	TRBJ1-5	TRBV5-1	TGCGCCAGCAGCTTGGAGGGGTTGACGGTGGGCAATCAGCCCCAGCATTTT	CASSLEGLTVGNQPQHF
TRBD1	many	TRBJ1-6	TRBV9	TGTGCCAGCAGCCCCATGACAGGGAGTAATTCACCCCTCCACTTT	CASSPMTGSNSPLHF
.	.	TRBJ2-1	TRBV24-1	TGTGCCACCAGGGACTTCAATGAGCAGTTCTTC	CATRDFNEQFF
.	.	TRBJ2-6	TRBV9	TGTGCCAGCTCCCTCCGGGATTCCTCTGGGGCCAACGTCCTGACTTTC	CASSLRDSSGANVLTF
TRBD1	few	TRBJ2-7	TRBV5-1	TGCGCCAGCAGCCCCCAGACAGGGAAGCAGGACGAGCAGTACTTC	CASSPQTGKQDEQYF
TRBD1	.	TRBJ1-6	TRBV20-1	TGCAGTGCTAGAGCCGGGACAGGGAGGTCACCCCTCCACTTT	CSARAGTGRSPLHF
TRBD1	many	TRBJ2-4	TRBV12-3/TRBV12-4	TGTGCCAGCAGTTTGACAGGGGGCAACGCCAAAAACATTCAGTACTTC	CASSLTGGNAKNIQYF
.	few	TRBJ2-1	TRBV9	TGTGCCAGCAGCGCGGACTACCCAAATGAGCAGTTCTTC	CASSADYPNEQFF
TRBD2	many	TRBJ2-7	TRBV4-3	TGCGCCAGCAGCCAAGTCGCGACTAGCGGAGCCTACGAGCAGTACTTC	CASSQVATSGAYEQYF
.	once	TRBJ2-4	TRBV19	TGTGCCAGTAGCGGGAGGGGGCTGTCCAAAAACATTCAGTACTTC	CASSGRGLSKNIQYF